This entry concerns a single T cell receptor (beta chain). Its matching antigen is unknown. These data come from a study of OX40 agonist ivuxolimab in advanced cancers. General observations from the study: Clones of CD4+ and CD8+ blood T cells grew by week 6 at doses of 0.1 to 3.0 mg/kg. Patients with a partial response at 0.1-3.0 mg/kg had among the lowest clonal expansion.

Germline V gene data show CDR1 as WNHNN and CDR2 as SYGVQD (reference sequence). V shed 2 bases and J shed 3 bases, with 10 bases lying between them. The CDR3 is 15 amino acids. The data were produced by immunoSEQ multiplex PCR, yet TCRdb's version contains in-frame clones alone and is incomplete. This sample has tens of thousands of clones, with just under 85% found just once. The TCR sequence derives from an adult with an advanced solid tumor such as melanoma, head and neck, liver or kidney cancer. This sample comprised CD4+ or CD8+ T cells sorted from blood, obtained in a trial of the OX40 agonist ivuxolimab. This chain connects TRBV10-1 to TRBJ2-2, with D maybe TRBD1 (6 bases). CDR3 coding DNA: TGCGCCAGCAGTGAGAACAGGGCGTACACCGGGGAGCTGTTTTTT. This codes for CASSENRAYTGELFF.